Following are 9 T cell receptor beta chains from one sample sequenced in a study of cytomegalovirus exposure and HLA in healthy donors. PCR involved 60 Vbeta and 13 Jbeta primers. This table comes from immunoSEQ multiplex PCR, and its TCRdb copy is limited to in-frame clones, with some not included. This table has about 150,000 clones, 65% to 75% appearing once. Sequenced: PBMCs. Receptors originate from a young man in good health and CMV-seronegative.

On this clone itself: A junction boundary mismatches the germline segment, possibly from a read error. The genes are TRBV6-1 and TRBJ1-5; D might be TRBD1 (5 bases). The CDR3 totals 13 residues. Germline V gives CDR1 MNHNS, CDR2 SASEGT. CDR3 coding DNA: TGTGCCAGCAAGGGGTATAGCAATCAGCCCCAGAATTTT. Residues: CASKGYSNQPQNF.

V gene TRBV5-6 combines with J gene TRBJ1-2, with TRBD1 matching over 9 bases. The CDR3 extends over 17 amino acids. Trimming took 2 bases from V and 2 from J; bases not matched to a gene: 10. Per germline, CDR1 SGHDT and CDR2 YYEEEE. The CDR3 protein is CASSLLHLDRGNYGYTF. The CDR3 bases are TGTGCCAGCAGCTTATTACACTTGGACAGGGGCAACTATGGCTACACCTTC.

The chain couples TRBV14 to TRBJ1-6; no clear D. Trimming removed 1 base from V and 9 bases from J, with 13 bases in between. The CDR3 totals 15 residues. CDR1 SGHDN and CDR2 FVKESK come from the germline V gene. The chain's CDR3 is CASSQGVTESSPLHF. The CDR3 coding sequence is TGTGCCAGCAGCCAAGGAGTGACTGAGAGTTCACCCCTCCACTTT.

J is TRBJ2-5 and V is TRBV28, with D possibly being TRBD1 (6 bases). The J call may be mistaken, given a closer DNA end match to TRBJ2-7. Germline V lookup: CDR1 MDHEN, CDR2 SYDVKM. CDR3 length: 11 amino acids. The CDR3 coding sequence is TGTGCCAGCAGTTTCAGGGGCGAGCAGTACTTC. Its protein is CASSFRGEQYF.

The V call is TRBV6-1, the J call TRBJ2-5; D is undetermined. This CDR3 has 12 residues. Germline V gene lookup returns CDR1 MNHNS and CDR2 SASEGT. The V end lost 6 bases, the J end lost 5 bases, and 10 bases lay between the germline ends. The CDR3 is CASRTDGETQYF. The DNA for the CDR3 is TGTGCCAGCAGGACCGACGGGGAGACCCAGTACTTC.

This rearrangement joins TRBV5-8 to TRBJ1-1, with D perhaps matching TRBD1 (5 bases). In germline, CDR1 is SGHTS, CDR2 YDEGEE. Trimming removed 3 bases at V and 1 base at J, with 13 bases between. The CDR3 has 15 amino acids. The CDR3 DNA reads TGTGCCAGCAGCTCACTTTGGGGGGGGAACACTGAAGCTTTCTTT. It specifies CASSSLWGGNTEAFF. The full variable domain, in which reference TRBV5-8 and TRBJ1-1 provide the parts outside the CDR3, is EAGVTQSPTHLIKTRGQQATLRCSPISGHTSVYWYQQALGLGLQFLLWYDEGEERNRGNFPPRFSGRQFPNYSSELNVNALELEDSALYLCASSSLWGGNTEAFFGQGTRLTVV.

This chain connects TRBV27 to TRBJ1-2; the match to TRBD1 covers 10 bases. CDR3 size: 15 residues. V was clipped by 5 bases and J by 4 bases; unmatched bases: 7. Germline V CDR1 and CDR2: MNHEY, SMNVEV (reference sequence). CDR3 residues: CASSPRQGAIYGYTF. In nucleotides, the CDR3 is TGTGCCAGCAGTCCACGACAGGGGGCTATCTATGGCTACACCTTC.

Comments on this clone: This sample includes further DNA sequences coding for the same CDR3. The chain combines TRBV7-6 with TRBJ2-7; TRBD2 agrees at 8 bases. The CDR3 sequence is 14 residues long. Germline-derived CDR1 and CDR2 are SGHVS and FNYEAQ. V lost 5 bases to trimming and J lost 1 base; unmatched junction nucleotides: 4. The DNA for the CDR3 is TGTGCCAGCAGCCCGGGGGGGGGATCCTACGAGCAGTACTTC. Its translation is CASSPGGGSYEQYF.

This clone was counted a few times. The gene calls are TRBV21-1 and TRBJ1-1; TRBD1, as called in the table, went unchecked against the DNA. TRBV21-1 corresponds to a pseudogene. This CDR3 is built from 15 residues. The CDR3 loop is CASSKAAGAITEAFF. Here the CDR3 DNA reads TGTGCCAGCAGCAAAGCGGCAGGGGCCATCACTGAAGCTTTCTTT.